This TCR beta chain came from a study of multiple sclerosis patients with progressive multifocal leukoencephalopathy. Regarding the study as a whole: PML-onset expanded TRB clones were detectable before and during natalizumab therapy.

The germline V gene encodes CDR1 SGHRS and CDR2 YFSETQ. CDR3 length: 15 residues. V lost 4 bases to trimming and J lost 1 base, with 14 bases between them. The time point denotes: before natalizumab initiation. Data came from immunoSEQ multiplex PCR; TCRdb stores just in-frame clones and leaves some out. The data contain around 32,000 clones, roughly 92% of them singletons. This clone was seen just once. The antigen remains unidentified. This TCR was recovered from a man in his thirties or forties with multiple sclerosis. This chain uses TRBV5-1 with TRBJ1-1; no reliable D call. Sequenced: PBMCs. The CDR3 DNA follows: TGCGCCAGCAGCGGATGGGCCGGCGAGAACACTGAAGCTTTCTTT. Amino acids: CASSGWAGENTEAFF. Based on the CDR3 plus reference TRBV5-1 and TRBJ1-1, the full variable domain is KAGVTQTPRYLIKTRGQQVTLSCSPISGHRSVSWYQQTPGQGLQFLFEYFSETQRNKGNFPGRFSGRQFSNSRSEMNVSTLELGDSALYLCASSGWAGENTEAFFGQGTRLTVV.